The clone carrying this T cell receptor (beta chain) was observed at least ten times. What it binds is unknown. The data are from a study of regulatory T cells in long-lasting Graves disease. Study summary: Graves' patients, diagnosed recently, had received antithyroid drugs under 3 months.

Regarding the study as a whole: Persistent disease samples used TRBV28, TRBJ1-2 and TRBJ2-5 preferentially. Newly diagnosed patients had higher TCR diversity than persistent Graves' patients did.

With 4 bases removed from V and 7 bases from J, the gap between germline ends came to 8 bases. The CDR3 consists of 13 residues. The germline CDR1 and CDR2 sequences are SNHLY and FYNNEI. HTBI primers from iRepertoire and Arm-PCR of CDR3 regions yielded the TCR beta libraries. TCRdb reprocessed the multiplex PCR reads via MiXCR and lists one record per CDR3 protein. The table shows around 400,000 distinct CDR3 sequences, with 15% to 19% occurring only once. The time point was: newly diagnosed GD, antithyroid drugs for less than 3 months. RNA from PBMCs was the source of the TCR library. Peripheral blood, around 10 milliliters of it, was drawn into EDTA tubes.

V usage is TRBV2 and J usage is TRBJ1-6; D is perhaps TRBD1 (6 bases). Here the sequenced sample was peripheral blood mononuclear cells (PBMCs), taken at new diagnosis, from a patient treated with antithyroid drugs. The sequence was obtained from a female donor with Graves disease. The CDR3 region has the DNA TGTGCCAGCAGTGTCAGGGGAAATTCACCCCTCCACTTT. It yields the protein CASSVRGNSPLHF.